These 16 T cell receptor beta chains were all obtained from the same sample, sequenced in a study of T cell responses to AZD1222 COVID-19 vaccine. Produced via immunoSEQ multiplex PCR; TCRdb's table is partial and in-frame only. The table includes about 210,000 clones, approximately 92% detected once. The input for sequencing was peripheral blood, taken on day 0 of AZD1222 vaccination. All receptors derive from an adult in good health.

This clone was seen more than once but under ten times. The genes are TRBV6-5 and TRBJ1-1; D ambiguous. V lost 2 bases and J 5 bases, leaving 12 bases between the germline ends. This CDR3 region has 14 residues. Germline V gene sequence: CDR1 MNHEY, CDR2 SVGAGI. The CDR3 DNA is TGTGCCAGCAGTTACGCGGGGATGTGGACTGAAGCTTTCTTT. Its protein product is CASSYAGMWTEAFF.

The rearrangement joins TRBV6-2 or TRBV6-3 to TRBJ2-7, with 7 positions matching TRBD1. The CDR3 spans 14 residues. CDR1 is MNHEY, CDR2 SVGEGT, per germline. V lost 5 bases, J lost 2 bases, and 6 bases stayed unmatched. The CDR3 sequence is CASSETQGTYEQYF. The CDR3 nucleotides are TGTGCCAGCAGTGAGACACAGGGGACCTACGAGCAGTACTTC.

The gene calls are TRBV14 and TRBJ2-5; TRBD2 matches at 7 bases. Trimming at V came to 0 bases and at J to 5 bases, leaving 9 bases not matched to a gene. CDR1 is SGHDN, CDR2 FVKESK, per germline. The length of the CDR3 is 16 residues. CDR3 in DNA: TGTGCCAGCAGCCAAGAGTGGGAGGGGAGGTTTGAGACCCAGTACTTC. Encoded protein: CASSQEWEGRFETQYF.

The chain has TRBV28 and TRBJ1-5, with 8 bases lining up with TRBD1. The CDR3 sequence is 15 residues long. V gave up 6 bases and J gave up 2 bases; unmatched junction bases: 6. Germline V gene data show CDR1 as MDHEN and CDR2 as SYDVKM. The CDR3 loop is CASRRTGMRNQPQHF. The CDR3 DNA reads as TGTGCCAGCAGAAGGACAGGGATGCGCAATCAGCCCCAGCATTTT.

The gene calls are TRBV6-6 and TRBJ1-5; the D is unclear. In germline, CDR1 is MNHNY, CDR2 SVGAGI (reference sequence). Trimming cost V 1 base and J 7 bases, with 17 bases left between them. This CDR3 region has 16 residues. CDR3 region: CASSYYAPRRGQPQHF. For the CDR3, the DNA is TGTGCCAGCAGTTACTATGCCCCCCGTCGAGGACAGCCCCAGCATTTT.

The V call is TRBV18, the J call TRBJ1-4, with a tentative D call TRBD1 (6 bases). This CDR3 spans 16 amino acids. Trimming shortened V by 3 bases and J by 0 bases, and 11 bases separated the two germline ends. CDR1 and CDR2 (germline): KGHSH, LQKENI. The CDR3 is CASSPTTGTTNEKLFF. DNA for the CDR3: TGTGCCAGCTCACCGACGACAGGAACAACTAATGAAAAACTGTTTTTT.

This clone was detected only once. CDR3 protein: CASSSTGGNTEAFF. CDR3 DNA: TGCGCCAGCAGCTCGACAGGGGGGAACACTGAAGCTTTCTTT. The chain has TRBV5-1 and TRBJ1-1; 9 nucleotides agree with TRBD1. The CDR3 contains 14 residues. Trimming removed 3 bases from V and 1 base from J; junction bases left unmatched: 1. Germline lookup yields CDR1 SGHRS and CDR2 YFSETQ.

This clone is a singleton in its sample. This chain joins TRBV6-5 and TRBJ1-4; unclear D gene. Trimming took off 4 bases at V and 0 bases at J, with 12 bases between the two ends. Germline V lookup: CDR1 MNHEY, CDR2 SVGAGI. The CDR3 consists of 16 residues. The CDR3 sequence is CASSLRLTATNEKLFF. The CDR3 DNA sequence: TGTGCCAGCAGTTTAAGATTGACTGCAACTAATGAAAAACTGTTTTTT.

The CDR3 nucleotides are TGCGCCAGCAGCTTGCGGGGGGACCGCACAGATACGCAGTATTTT. Translating it yields CASSLRGDRTDTQYF. The chain uses TRBV5-1 and TRBJ2-3; 7 nucleotides match TRBD2. The CDR3 sequence is 15 residues long. CDR1 is SGHRS and CDR2 is YFSETQ in the germline V gene. V was pared by 1 base and J by 1 base, with 3 bases of the junction left unmatched.

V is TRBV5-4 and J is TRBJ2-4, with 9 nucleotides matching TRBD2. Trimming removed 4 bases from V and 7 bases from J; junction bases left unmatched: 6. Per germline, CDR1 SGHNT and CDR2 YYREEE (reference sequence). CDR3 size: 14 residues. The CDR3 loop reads CASSTPSGENIQYF. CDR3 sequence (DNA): TGTGCCAGCAGCACTCCTAGCGGGGAGAACATTCAGTACTTC.

The CDR3 region has the DNA TGTGCCAGCAGCAGTGGACCTAATTCACCCCTCCACTTT. Protein: CASSSGPNSPLHF. The chain has TRBV7-3 and TRBJ1-6; D gene unclear. This CDR3 contains 13 residues. Per germline, CDR1 SGHTA and CDR2 FQGTGA. Deletions cut 5 bases from V and 6 bases from J, with 8 bases between.

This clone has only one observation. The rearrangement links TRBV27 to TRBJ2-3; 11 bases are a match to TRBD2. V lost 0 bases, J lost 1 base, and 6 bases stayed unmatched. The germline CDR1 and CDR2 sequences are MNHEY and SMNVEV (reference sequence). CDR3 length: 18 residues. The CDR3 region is CASSLSASGGRGTDTQYF. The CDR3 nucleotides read TGTGCCAGCAGTTTATCGGCTAGCGGGGGGAGGGGCACAGATACGCAGTATTTT.

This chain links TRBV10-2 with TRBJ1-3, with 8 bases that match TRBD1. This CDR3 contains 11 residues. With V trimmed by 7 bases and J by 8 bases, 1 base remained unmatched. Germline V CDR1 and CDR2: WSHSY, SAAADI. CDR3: CASTQGDTIYF. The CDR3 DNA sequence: TGCGCCAGCACACAGGGGGACACCATATATTTT.

CDR3 residues: CASRADREGEAFF. The DNA of the CDR3 is TGTGCCAGTAGGGCGGACAGGGAAGGGGAAGCTTTCTTT. V usage is TRBV19 and J usage is TRBJ1-1, with TRBD1 matching over 8 bases. The CDR3 extends over 13 amino acids. Trimming at V came to 6 bases and at J to 8 bases, leaving 8 bases not matched to a gene. The germline gives CDR1 LNHDA, CDR2 SQIVND (reference sequence).

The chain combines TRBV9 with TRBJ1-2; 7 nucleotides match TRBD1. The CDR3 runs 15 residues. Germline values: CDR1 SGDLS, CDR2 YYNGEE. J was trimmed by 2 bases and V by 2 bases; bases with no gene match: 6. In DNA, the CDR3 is TGTGCCAGCAGCGTCGGAGCAGGGGGAAACTATGGCTACACCTTC. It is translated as CASSVGAGGNYGYTF.

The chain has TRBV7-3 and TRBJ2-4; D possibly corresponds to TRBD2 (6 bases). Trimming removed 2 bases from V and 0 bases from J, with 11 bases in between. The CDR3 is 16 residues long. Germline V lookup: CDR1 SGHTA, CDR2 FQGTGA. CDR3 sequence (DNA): TGTGCCAGCAGCTTAGGGACTTCACTAGCCAAAAACATTCAGTACTTC. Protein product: CASSLGTSLAKNIQYF.